A single sample is the source of the 2 T cell receptor beta chains below, sequenced in a study of T cell repertoires in cytomegalovirus infection. Antigen specificity for these receptors is unknown. From the reads, TCRdb called clonotypes with MiXCR, one entry per CDR3 protein. The sample records about 920,000 distinct CDR3 sequences, around 30% being singletons. The source was cultured CD8+ T cells from PBMCs, collected from culture after CMV antigen stimulation. The receptors derive from a human donor in good health (CMV status not recorded). Some clones in this sample may be carry-over from other donors' samples.

The rearrangement uses TRBV7-3 and TRBJ1-1; D unresolved. Trimming left V 1 base short and J 1 base short, with 7 bases between. The CDR3 has 14 residues. The germline CDR1 and CDR2 sequences are SGHTA and FQGTGA. CDR3 nucleotides: TGTGCCAGCAGCTTAAACGCAGGGAACACTGAAGCTTTCTTT. Translated: CASSLNAGNTEAFF.

This clonotype occurred a few times. The V call is TRBV7-8, the J call TRBJ2-7; 7 nucleotides agree with TRBD2. V was clipped by 4 bases and J by 3 bases; unmatched bases: 21. Germline loops: CDR1 SGHVS, CDR2 FQNEAQ. The CDR3 consists of 19 residues. Here the CDR3 DNA reads TGTGCCAGCAGCTCTACCAGACTGAAAACTTGGGACTACGACTACGAGCAGTACTTC. Translated: CASSSTRLKTWDYDYEQYF.